The rows below give T cell receptor beta chains drawn from one sample of a study of identical twins. MiXCR, applied by TCRdb to the 5' RACE reads, yields one record per CDR3 protein. The sample shows 350,000 to 450,000 distinct CDR3 sequences, roughly 20% of them seen only once. Sample: naive T cells sorted from blood. All receptors derive from a man in his fifties or sixties in good health. Each CDR3 is given with its conserved first and last residue. A D gene is named only where the DNA matches it firmly. Size values are once, few and many counts, or a class for expanded clones, and some rows have none.

j_call: TRBJ2-1
d_call: TRBD2
clone_size: few
v_call: TRBV6-1
cdr3_length: 15
cdr3_nt: TGTGCCAGCAGACCGACGGGACTAGCGGGAGGGTTGGGATTCTTC
cdr3_aa: CASRPTGLAGGLGFF

j_call: TRBJ2-3
d_call: TRBD2
clone_size: many
v_call: TRBV20-1
cdr3_length: 17
cdr3_nt: TGCAGTGCTATTAGCGGGGGGGCTCCTTCTAGCACAGATACGCAGTATTTT
cdr3_aa: CSAISGGAPSSTDTQYF

j_call: TRBJ2-3
d_call: TRBD2
clone_size: -
v_call: TRBV7-2
cdr3_length: 16
cdr3_nt: TGTGCCAGCAGCTTAGTTGGCGGGAGCGGAGCAGATACGCAGTATTTT
cdr3_aa: CASSLVGGSGADTQYF

j_call: TRBJ2-5
d_call: TRBD1
clone_size: few
v_call: TRBV12-3/TRBV12-4
cdr3_length: 14
cdr3_nt: TGTGCCAGCAGTATAGGACAGGGGGCCGAGACCCAGTACTTC
cdr3_aa: CASSIGQGAETQYF

j_call: TRBJ2-1
d_call: TRBD1
clone_size: many
v_call: TRBV12-3/TRBV12-4
cdr3_length: 11
cdr3_nt: TGTGCCACGACCCACGGGACAGGGGAGTTCTTC
cdr3_aa: CATTHGTGEFF

j_call: TRBJ1-1
d_call: -
clone_size: many
v_call: TRBV19
cdr3_length: 14
cdr3_nt: TGTGCCAGTAGGCGCCCGGGTATGAACACTGAAGCTTTCTTT
cdr3_aa: CASRRPGMNTEAFF

j_call: TRBJ2-1
d_call: TRBD2
clone_size: few
v_call: TRBV6-2/TRBV6-3
cdr3_length: 15
cdr3_nt: TGTGCCAGCAGTTACGCGGGGGGTCCACGCAATGAGCAGTTCTTC
cdr3_aa: CASSYAGGPRNEQFF

j_call: TRBJ2-7
d_call: TRBD1
clone_size: -
v_call: TRBV20-1
cdr3_length: 15
cdr3_nt: TGCAGTGCTAGAGATCACAGGGGGCTGGGGAACGAGCAGTACTTC
cdr3_aa: CSARDHRGLGNEQYF

j_call: TRBJ1-5
d_call: -
clone_size: few
v_call: TRBV6-5
cdr3_length: 14
cdr3_nt: TGTGCCAGCAGTTACGATGGCACCAATCAGCCCCAGCATTTT
cdr3_aa: CASSYDGTNQPQHF

j_call: TRBJ1-3
d_call: -
clone_size: few
v_call: TRBV10-3
cdr3_length: 13
cdr3_nt: TGTGCCACTTCAGAGTGGTCTGGAAACACCATATATTTT
cdr3_aa: CATSEWSGNTIYF

j_call: TRBJ2-3
d_call: TRBD2
clone_size: few
v_call: TRBV28
cdr3_length: 15
cdr3_nt: TGTGCCAGCGTAAGGACTAGCGGACGCACAGATACGCAGTATTTT
cdr3_aa: CASVRTSGRTDTQYF

j_call: TRBJ2-7
d_call: TRBD1
clone_size: many
v_call: TRBV5-1
cdr3_length: 16
cdr3_nt: TGCGCCAGCAGCTCGAGACGGGACAGGGCTTTATACGAGCAGTACTTC
cdr3_aa: CASSSRRDRALYEQYF

j_call: TRBJ2-1
d_call: TRBD2
clone_size: many
v_call: TRBV5-1
cdr3_length: 12
cdr3_nt: TGCGCCAGCAGCTTGGCCCGGGGGGGCTGGGTCTTC
cdr3_aa: CASSLARGGWVF

j_call: TRBJ2-2
d_call: TRBD1
clone_size: -
v_call: TRBV29-1
cdr3_length: 15
cdr3_nt: TGCAGCGTTCGTACAGGACAGGGGAACACCGGGGAGCTGTTTTTT
cdr3_aa: CSVRTGQGNTGELFF

j_call: TRBJ1-6
d_call: TRBD1
clone_size: few
v_call: TRBV20-1
cdr3_length: 14
cdr3_nt: TGCAGTGCCACACCGGGACAGGGGAATTCACCCCTCCACTTT
cdr3_aa: CSATPGQGNSPLHF

j_call: TRBJ2-3
d_call: TRBD2
clone_size: -
v_call: TRBV7-6
cdr3_length: 16
cdr3_nt: TGTGCCAGCAGCTCCACTAGCGGACTCGTCAGAGATACGCAGTATTTT
cdr3_aa: CASSSTSGLVRDTQYF

j_call: TRBJ2-7
d_call: -
clone_size: few
v_call: TRBV3-1
cdr3_length: 17
cdr3_nt: TGTGCCAGCAGCCAAGTTTATTCCTACCCGGGCTCTGGCGAGCAGTACTTC
cdr3_aa: CASSQVYSYPGSGEQYF

j_call: TRBJ2-2
d_call: -
clone_size: few
v_call: TRBV29-1
cdr3_length: 13
cdr3_nt: TGCAGCGTTGTGCAGGGTCGGGGCGGGGAGCTGTTTTTT
cdr3_aa: CSVVQGRGGELFF